This entry concerns a single T cell receptor (beta chain). The antigen is undetermined. This CDR3 has 18 residues. Germline values: CDR1 SGDLS, CDR2 YYNGEE. Trimming shortened V by 6 bases and J by 0 bases, and 22 bases separated the two germline ends. A multiplex PCR was run with 60 Vbeta primers and 13 Jbeta primers. TCRdb's copy holds only in-frame clones and misses some; the assay was immunoSEQ multiplex PCR. The sample holds about 200,000 clones; more than 75% are singletons and the top ten take 6%. The data derive from a study of cytomegalovirus exposure and HLA in healthy donors. Study-wide points: It was likely that a cluster of highly shared sequence variants was a sequencing artifact.

The clonotype comes from a man in his forties or fifties in good health and CMV-seropositive. This rearrangement joins TRBV9 to TRBJ2-1, with a weak D call TRBD2 (5 bases). What was sequenced was PBMCs. The CDR3 reads CASTVTNVDSSSYNEQFF. The CDR3 bases are TGTGCCAGCACGGTAACCAATGTGGACTCGAGCTCCTACAATGAGCAGTTCTTC.